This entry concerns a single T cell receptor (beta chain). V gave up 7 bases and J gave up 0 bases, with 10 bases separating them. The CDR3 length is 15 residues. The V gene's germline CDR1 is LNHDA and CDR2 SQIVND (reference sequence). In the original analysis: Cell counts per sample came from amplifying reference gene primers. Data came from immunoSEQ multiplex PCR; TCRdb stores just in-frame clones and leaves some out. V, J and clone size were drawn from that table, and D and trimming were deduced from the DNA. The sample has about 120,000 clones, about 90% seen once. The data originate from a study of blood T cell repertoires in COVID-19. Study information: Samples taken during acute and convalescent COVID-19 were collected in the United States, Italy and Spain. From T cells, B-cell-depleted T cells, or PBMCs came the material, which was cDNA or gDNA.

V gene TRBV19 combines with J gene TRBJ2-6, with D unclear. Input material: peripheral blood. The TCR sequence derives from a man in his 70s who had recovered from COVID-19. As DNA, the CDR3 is TGTGCCAGTAAAAGGCGGAACTCTGGGGCCAACGTCCTGACTTTC. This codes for CASKRRNSGANVLTF.